This TCR beta chain appears in the sequencing data of a study of type 1 regulatory T cells. Study as a whole: An in vitro protocol generated T-allo10, a Tr1-enriched, alloantigen-specific CD4 T cell product.

This clonotype ranks as medium-sized. As yet, its antigen is unknown. From the reads, TCRdb called clonotypes with MiXCR, one entry per CDR3 protein. Among around 23,000 distinct CDR3 sequences, less than 60% were seen once, and the ten largest hold 4.8%. The sequencing input was cultured T cells, either the whole culture or a sorted T cell fraction (not recorded which). This TCR came from a human donor in good health.

CDR3 sequence: CASSSFADTQYF. In nucleotides, the CDR3 is TGTGCCAGCAGCTCCTTCGCAGATACGCAGTATTTT. The V and J genes are TRBV12-3 or TRBV12-4 and TRBJ2-3; the D is unclear. The CDR3 length is 12 residues. Trimming left V 6 bases short and J 4 bases short, with 8 bases between.